This TCR beta chain was recovered during a study of T-cell reconstitution after alpha-beta-depleted transplantation in children. Study outcomes and limitations: By one year post-transplant, T-cell counts and diversity largely arose from T cells that were newly produced. Several hundred graft clones that had expanded were reportedly the source of alpha-beta T cells about two months after transplant.

A TCRbeta library incorporating unique molecular identifiers was prepared. TCRdb called the PCR reads again in MiXCR, with one record for every CDR3 protein. The data contain roughly 570,000 distinct CDR3 sequences, 25% to 30% of them singletons. About this clonotype itself: Antigen specificity is unknown.

The CDR3 runs to 13 residues. The V and J ends lost 2 bases and 5 bases, in that order; junction bases with no gene match: 3. Germline V gene data show CDR1 as LNHDA and CDR2 as SQIVND (reference sequence). The material was PBMCs, obtained before TCRalphabeta/CD19-depleted stem cell transplant. The V call is TRBV19, the J call TRBJ2-7; 7 nucleotides line up with TRBD2. This clonotype was obtained from a boy younger than two with Wiskott-Aldrich syndrome, due to receive a stem cell transplant. The CDR3 region is CASSIRLADEQYF. In nucleotides, the CDR3 is TGTGCCAGTAGTATACGGCTAGCGGACGAGCAGTACTTC.